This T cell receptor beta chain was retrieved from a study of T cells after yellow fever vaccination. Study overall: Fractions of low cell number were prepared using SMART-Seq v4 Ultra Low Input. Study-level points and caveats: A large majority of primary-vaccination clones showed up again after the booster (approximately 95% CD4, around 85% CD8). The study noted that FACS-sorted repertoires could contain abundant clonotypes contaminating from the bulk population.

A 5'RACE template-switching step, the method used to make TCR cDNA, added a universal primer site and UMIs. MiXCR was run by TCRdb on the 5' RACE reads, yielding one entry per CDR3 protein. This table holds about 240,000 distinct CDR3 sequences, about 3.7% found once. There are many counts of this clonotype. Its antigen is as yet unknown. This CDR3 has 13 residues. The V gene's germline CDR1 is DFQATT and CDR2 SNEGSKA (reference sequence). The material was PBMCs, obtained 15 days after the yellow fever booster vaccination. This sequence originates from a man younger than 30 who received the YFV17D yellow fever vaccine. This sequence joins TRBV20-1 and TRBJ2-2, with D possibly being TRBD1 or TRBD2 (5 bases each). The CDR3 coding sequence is TGCACCCTGTCGAGGGGAAGTCCCGGGGAGCTGTTTTTT. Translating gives CTLSRGSPGELFF.